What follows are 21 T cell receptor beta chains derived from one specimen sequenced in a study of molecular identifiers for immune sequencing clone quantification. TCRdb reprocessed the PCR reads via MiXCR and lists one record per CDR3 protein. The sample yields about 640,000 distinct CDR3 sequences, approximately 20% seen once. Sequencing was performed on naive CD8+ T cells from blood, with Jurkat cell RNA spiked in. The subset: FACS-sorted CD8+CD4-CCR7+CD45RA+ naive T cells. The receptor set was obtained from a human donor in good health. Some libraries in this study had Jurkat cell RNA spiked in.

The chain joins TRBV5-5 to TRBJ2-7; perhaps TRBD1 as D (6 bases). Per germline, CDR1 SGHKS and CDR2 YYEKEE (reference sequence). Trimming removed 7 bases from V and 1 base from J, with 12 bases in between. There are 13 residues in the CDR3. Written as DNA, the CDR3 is TGTGCCAGCGAGAGCCAGGGGTCCTACGAGCAGTACTTC. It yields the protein CASESQGSYEQYF.

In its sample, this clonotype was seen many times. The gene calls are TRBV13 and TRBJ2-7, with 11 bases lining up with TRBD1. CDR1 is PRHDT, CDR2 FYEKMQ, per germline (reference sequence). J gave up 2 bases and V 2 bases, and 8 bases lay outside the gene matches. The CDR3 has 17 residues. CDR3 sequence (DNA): TGTGCCAGCAGCTTAATAACCGGGACAGGGGGACCCTACGAGCAGTACTTC. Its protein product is CASSLITGTGGPYEQYF.

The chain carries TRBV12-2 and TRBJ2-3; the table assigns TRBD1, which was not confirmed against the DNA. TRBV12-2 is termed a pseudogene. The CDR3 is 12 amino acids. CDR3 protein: CASRIRGDTQYF. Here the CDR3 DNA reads TGTGCAAGTCGCATCAGGGGAGATACGCAGTATTTT.

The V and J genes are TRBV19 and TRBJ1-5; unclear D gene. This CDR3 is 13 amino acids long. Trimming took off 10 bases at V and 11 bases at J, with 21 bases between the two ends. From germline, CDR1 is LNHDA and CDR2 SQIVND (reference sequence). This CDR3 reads CATTAAASVAQHF. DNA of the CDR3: TGTGCCACCACCGCGGCGGCGTCAGTAGCCCAGCATTTT. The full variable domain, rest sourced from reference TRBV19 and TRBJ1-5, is DGGITQSPKYLFRKEGQNVTLSCEQNLNHDAMYWYRQDPGQGLRLIYYSQIVNDFQKGDIAEGYSVSREKKESFPLTVTSAQKNPTAFYLCATTAAASVAQHFGDGTRLSIL.

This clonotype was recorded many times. CDR3 amino acids: CASSWSAGDYEQYF. CDR3 DNA: TGTGCCAGTAGTTGGTCGGCGGGTGACTACGAGCAGTACTTC. V usage is TRBV19 and J usage is TRBJ2-7; possibly TRBD2 for D (5 bases). The CDR3 sequence is 14 residues long. Germline V gene lookup returns CDR1 LNHDA and CDR2 SQIVND (reference sequence). V lost 5 bases, J lost 3 bases, and 14 bases lay in between. The variable domain in full, completed from reference TRBV19 and TRBJ2-7, reads DGGITQSPKYLFRKEGQNVTLSCEQNLNHDAMYWYRQDPGQGLRLIYYSQIVNDFQKGDIAEGYSVSREKKESFPLTVTSAQKNPTAFYLCASSWSAGDYEQYFGPGTRLTVT.

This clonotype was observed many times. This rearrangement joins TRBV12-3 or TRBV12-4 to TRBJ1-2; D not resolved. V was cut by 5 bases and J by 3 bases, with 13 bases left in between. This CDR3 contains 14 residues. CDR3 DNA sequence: TGTGCCAGCAGTCCCGGCGGTCCCCACTATGGCTACACCTTC. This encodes CASSPGGPHYGYTF.

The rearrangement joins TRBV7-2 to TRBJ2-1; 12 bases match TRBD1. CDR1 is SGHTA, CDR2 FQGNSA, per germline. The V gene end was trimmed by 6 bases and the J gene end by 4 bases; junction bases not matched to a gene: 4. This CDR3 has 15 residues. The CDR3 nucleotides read TGTGCCAGCAGGGGACAGGGGGCGGAGTACAATGAGCAGTTCTTC. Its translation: CASRGQGAEYNEQFF.

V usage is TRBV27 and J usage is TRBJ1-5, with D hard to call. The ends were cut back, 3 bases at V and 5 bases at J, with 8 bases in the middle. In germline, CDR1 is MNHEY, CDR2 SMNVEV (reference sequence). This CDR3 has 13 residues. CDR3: CASSFGAYQPQHF. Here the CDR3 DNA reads TGTGCCAGCAGTTTCGGAGCGTATCAGCCCCAGCATTTT.

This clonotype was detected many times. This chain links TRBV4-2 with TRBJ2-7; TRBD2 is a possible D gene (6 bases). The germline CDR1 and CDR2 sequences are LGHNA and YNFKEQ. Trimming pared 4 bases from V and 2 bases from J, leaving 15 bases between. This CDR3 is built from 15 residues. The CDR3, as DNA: TGTGCCAGCAGCCCGAGAGGGAGGAGTACCTACGAGCAGTACTTC. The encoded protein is CASSPRGRSTYEQYF.

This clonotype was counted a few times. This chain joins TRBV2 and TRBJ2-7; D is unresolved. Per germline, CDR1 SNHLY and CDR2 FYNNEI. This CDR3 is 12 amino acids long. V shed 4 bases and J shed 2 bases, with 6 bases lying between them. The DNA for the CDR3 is TGTGCCAGCAGTGTGGCGACCTACGAGCAGTACTTC. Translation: CASSVATYEQYF.

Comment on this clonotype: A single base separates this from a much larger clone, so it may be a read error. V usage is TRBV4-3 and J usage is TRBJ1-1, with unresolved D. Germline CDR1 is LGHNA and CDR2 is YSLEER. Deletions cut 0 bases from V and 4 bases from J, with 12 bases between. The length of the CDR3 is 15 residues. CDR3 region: CASSQEVKGSTEAFF. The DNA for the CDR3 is TGCGCCAGCAGCCAAGAAGTTAAGGGTAGCACTGAAGCTTTCTTT.

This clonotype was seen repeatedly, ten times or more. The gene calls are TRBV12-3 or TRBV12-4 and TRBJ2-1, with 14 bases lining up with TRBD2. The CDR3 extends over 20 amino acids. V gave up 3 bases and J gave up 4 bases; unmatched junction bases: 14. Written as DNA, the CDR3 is TGTGCCAGCAGTTTGGGGGGCTGGACTAGCGGGGGGACTGCGTACAATGAGCAGTTCTTC. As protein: CASSLGGWTSGGTAYNEQFF.

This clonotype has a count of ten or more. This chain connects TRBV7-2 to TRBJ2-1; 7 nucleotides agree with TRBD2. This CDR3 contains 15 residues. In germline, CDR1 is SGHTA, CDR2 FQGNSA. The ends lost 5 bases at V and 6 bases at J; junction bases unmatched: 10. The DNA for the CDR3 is TGTGCCAGCAGCCCTAACGCCGGCGGGGGCAATGAGCAGTTCTTC. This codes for CASSPNAGGGNEQFF.

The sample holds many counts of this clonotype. CDR3 sequence (DNA): TGTGCCAGCAGTTTATCCACCGGGCAGCCCCAGCATTTT. It yields the protein CASSLSTGQPQHF. The V gene is TRBV27, the J gene TRBJ1-5; D is unclear. The germline CDR1 and CDR2 sequences are MNHEY and SMNVEV (reference sequence). V was clipped by 0 bases and J by 7 bases, with 7 bases between them. The CDR3 consists of 13 residues.

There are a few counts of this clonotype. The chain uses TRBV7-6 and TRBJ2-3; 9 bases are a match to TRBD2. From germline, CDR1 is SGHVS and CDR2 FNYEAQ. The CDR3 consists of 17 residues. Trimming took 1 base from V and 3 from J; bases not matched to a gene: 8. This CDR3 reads CASSLDVAGGETDTQYF. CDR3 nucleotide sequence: TGTGCCAGCAGCTTAGATGTTGCGGGGGGGGAGACAGATACGCAGTATTTT.

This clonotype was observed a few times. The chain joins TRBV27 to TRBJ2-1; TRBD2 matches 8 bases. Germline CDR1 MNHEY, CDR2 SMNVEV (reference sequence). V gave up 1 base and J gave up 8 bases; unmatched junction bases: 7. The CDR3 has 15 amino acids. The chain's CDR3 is CASSLFGGEAYEQFF. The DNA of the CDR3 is TGTGCCAGCAGTTTATTCGGGGGGGAGGCCTATGAGCAGTTCTTC.

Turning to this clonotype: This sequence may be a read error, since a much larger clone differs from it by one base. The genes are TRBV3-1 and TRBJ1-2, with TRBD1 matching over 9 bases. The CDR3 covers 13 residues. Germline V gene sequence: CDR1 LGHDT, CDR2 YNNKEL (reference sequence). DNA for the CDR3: TGTGCCGGCAGCCAGGGACAGGGCGGCGGCTACACCTTC. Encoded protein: CAGSQGQGGGYTF.

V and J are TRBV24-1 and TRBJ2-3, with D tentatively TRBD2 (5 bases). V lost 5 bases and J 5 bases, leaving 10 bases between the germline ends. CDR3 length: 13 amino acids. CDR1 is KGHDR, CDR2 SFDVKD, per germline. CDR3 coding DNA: TGTGCCACCAGTGTCCGGGAACGAGATACGCAGTATTTT. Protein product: CATSVRERDTQYF.

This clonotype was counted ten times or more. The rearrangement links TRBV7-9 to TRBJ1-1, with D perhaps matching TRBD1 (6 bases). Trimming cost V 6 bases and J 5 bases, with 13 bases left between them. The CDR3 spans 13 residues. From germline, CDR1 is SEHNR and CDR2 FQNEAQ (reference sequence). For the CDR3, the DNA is TGTGCCAGCAGTCAGGACAGCTGGACTGAAGCTTTCTTT. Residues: CASSQDSWTEAFF.

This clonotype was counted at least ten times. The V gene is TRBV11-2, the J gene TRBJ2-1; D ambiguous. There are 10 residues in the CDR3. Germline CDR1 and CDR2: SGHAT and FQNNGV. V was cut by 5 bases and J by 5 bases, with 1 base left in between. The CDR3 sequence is CASSHNEQFF. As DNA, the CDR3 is TGTGCCAGCAGCCACAATGAGCAGTTCTTC.

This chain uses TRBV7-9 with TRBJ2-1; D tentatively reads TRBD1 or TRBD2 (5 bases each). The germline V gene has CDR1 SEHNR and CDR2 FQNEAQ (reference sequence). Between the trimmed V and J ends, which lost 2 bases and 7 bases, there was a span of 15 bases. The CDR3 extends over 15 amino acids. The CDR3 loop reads CASSLSVGTFNEQFF. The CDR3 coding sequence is TGTGCCAGCAGCTTATCAGTAGGGACCTTTAATGAGCAGTTCTTC.